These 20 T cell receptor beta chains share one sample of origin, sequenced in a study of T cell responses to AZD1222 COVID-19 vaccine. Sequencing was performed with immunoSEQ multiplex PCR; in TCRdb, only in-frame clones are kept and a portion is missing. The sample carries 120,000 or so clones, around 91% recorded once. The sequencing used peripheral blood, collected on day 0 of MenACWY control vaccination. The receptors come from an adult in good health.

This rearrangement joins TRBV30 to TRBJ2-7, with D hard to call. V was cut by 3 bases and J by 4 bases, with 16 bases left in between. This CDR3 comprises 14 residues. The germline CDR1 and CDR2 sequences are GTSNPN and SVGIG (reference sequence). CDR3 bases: TGTGCCTGGAGCTATCTTAGGAAGGAGTACGAGCAGTACTTC. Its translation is CAWSYLRKEYEQYF.

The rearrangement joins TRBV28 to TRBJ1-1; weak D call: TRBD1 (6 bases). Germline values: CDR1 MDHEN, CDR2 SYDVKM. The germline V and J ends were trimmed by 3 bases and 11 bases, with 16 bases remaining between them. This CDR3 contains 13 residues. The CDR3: CASSLGAPTIAFF. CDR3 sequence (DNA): TGTGCCAGCAGTTTGGGGGCCCCCACCATTGCTTTCTTT.

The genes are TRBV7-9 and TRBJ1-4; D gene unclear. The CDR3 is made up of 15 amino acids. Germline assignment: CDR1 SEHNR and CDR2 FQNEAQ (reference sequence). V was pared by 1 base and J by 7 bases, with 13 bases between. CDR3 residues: CASSLDGAWSEKLFF. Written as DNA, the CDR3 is TGTGCCAGCAGCTTAGACGGAGCCTGGAGTGAAAAACTGTTTTTT.

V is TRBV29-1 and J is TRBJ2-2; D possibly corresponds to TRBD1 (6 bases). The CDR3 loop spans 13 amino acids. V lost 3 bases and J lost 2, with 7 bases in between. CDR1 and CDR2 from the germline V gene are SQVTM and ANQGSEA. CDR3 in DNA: TGCAGCGTTGACAGGGGCAACACCGGGGAGCTGTTTTTT. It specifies CSVDRGNTGELFF.

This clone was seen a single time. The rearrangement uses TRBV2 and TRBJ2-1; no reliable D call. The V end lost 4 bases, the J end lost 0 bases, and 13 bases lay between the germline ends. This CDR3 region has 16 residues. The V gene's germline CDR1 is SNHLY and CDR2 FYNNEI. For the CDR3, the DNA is TGTGCCAGCAGTGTATGGGTCCGGGTCTCCTACAATGAGCAGTTCTTC. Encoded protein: CASSVWVRVSYNEQFF.

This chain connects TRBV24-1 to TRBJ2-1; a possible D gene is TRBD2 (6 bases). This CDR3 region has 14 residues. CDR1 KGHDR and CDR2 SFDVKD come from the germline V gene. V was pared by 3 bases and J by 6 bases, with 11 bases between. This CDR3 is CATSDGRGLNEQFF. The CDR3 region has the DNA TGTGCCACCAGTGATGGGCGGGGACTCAATGAGCAGTTCTTC.

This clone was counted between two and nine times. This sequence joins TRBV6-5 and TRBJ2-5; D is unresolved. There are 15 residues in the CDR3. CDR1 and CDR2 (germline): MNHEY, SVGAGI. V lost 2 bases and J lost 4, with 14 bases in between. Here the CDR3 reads CASSYPRQDLETQYF. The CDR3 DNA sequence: TGTGCCAGCAGTTACCCCCGCCAGGACCTAGAGACCCAGTACTTC.

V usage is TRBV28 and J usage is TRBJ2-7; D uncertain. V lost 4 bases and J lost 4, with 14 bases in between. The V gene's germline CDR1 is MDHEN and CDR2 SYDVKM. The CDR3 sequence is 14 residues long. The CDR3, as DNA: TGTGCCAGCAGTTCCCCGATTAAGTGGTACGAGCAGTACTTC. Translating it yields CASSSPIKWYEQYF.

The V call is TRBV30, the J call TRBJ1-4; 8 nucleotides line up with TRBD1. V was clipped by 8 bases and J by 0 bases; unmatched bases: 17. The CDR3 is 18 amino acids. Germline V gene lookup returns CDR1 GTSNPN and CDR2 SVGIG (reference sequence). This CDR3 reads CAPDERDRPSATNEKLFF. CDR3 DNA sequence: TGTGCCCCCGACGAAAGGGACAGGCCCTCTGCAACTAATGAAAAACTGTTTTTT.

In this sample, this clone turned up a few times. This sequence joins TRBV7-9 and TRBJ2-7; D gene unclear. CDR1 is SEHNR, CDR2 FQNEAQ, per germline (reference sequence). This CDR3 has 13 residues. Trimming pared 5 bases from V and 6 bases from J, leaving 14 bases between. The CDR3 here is CASSLSVEGEQYF. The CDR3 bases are TGTGCCAGCAGCCTATCGGTAGAAGGCGAGCAGTACTTC.

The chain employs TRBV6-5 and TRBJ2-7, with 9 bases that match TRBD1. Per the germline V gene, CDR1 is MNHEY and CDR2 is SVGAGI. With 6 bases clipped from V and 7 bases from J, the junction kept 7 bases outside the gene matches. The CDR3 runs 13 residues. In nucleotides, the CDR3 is TGTGCCAGCAGCCGTGGGACAGGGTCGGAGCAGTACGTC. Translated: CASSRGTGSEQYV.

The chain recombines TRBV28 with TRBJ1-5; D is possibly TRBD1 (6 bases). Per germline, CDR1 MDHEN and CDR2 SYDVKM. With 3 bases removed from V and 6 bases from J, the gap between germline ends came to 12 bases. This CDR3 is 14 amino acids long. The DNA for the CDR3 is TGTGCCAGCAGTTTGGCCGGGGGCATTCAGCCCCAGCATTTT. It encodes CASSLAGGIQPQHF. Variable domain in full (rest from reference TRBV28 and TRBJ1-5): DVKVTQSSRYLVKRTGEKVFLECVQDMDHENMFWYRQDPGLGLRLIYFSYDVKMKEKGDIPEGYSVSREKKERFSLILESASTNQTSMYLCASSLAGGIQPQHFGDGTRLSIL.

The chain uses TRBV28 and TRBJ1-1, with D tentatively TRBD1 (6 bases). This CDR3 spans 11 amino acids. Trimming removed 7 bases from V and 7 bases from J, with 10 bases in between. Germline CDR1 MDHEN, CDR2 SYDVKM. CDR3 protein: CASINRVEAFF. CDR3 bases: TGTGCCAGCATTAACAGGGTTGAAGCTTTCTTT.

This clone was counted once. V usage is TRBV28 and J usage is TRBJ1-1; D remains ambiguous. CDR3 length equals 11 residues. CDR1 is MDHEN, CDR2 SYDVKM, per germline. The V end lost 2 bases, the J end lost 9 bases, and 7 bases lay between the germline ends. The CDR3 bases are TGTGCCAGCAGTTTAATCGGGAAAGCTTTCTTT. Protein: CASSLIGKAFF.

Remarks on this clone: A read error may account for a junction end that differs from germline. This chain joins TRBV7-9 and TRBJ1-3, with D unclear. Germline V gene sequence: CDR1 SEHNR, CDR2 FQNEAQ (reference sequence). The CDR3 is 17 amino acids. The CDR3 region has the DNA TGTGCCAGCGGCTTCCCGTTCGAGGCGGTGGGTGGAAACACCATATATTTT. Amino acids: CASGFPFEAVGGNTIYF.

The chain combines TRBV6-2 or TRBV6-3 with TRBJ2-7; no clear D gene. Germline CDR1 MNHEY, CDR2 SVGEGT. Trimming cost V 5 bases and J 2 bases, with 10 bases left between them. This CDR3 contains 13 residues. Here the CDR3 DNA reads TGTGCCAGCAGTGGTCATACCACCTACGAGCAGTACGTC. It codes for CASSGHTTYEQYV.

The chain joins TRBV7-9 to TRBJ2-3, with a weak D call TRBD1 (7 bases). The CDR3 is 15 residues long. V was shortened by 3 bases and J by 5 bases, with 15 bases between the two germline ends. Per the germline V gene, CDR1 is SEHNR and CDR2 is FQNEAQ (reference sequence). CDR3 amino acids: CASSFVQGEVDTQYF. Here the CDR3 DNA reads TGTGCCAGCAGCTTTGTTCAGGGGGAGGTAGATACGCAGTATTTT.

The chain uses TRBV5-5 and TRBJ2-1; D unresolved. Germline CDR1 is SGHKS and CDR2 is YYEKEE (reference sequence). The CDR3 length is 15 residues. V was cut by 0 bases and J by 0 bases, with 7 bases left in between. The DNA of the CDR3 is TGTGCCAGCAGCTTGGTCGGCAGCTCCTACAATGAGCAGTTCTTC. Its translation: CASSLVGSSYNEQFF.

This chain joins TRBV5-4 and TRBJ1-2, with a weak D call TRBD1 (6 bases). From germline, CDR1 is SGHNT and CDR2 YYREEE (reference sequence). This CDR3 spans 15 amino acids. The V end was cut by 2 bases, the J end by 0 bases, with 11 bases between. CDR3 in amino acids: CASSLLQGSNYGYTF. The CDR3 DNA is TGTGCCAGCAGCTTACTACAGGGATCTAACTATGGCTACACCTTC. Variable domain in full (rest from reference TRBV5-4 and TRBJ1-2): ETGVTQSPTHLIKTRGQQVTLRCSSQSGHNTVSWYQQALGQGPQFIFQYYREEENGRGNFPPRFSGLQFPNYSSELNVNALELDDSALYLCASSLLQGSNYGYTFGSGTRLTVV.

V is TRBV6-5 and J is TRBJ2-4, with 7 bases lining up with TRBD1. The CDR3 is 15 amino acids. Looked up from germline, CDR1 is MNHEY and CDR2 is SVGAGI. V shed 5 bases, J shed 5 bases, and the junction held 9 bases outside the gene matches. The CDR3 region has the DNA TGTGCCAGCAGTAGACAGGGAACCGCCCAAAACATTCAGTACTTC. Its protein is CASSRQGTAQNIQYF.